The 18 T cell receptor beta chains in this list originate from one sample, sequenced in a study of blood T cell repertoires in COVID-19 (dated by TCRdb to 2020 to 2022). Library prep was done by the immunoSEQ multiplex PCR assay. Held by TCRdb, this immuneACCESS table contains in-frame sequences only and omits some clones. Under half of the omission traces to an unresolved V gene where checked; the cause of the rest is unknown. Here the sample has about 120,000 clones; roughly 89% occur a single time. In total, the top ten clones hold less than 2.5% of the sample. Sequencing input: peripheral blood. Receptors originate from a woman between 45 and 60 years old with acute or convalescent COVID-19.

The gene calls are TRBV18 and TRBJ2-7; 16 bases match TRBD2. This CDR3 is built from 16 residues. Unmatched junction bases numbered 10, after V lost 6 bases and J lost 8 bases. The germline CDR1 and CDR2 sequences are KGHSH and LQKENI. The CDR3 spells CASSLGLAGGPSQQYF. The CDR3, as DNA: TGTGCCAGCTCCCTGGGACTAGCGGGAGGGCCCTCCCAGCAGTACTTC.

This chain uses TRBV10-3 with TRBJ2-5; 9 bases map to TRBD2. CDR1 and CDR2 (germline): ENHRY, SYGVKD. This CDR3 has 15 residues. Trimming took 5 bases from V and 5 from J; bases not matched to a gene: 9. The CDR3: CAISSGLRGGETQYF. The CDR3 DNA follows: TGTGCCATCAGTTCGGGACTGCGGGGGGGGGAGACCCAGTACTTC.

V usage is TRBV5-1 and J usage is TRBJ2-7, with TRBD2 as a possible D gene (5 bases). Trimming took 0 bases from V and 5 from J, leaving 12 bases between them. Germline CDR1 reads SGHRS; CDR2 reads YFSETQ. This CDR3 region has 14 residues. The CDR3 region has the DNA TGCGCCAGCAGCTTGGGCTTTTCGAGGGACGAGCAGTACTTC. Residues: CASSLGFSRDEQYF.

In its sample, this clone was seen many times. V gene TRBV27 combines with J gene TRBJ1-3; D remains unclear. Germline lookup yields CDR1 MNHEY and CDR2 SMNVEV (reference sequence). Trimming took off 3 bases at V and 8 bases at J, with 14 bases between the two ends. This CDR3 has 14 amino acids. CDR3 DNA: TGTGCCAGCAGTTTGGGAAGGGAGGTATACACCATATATTTT. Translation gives CASSLGREVYTIYF.

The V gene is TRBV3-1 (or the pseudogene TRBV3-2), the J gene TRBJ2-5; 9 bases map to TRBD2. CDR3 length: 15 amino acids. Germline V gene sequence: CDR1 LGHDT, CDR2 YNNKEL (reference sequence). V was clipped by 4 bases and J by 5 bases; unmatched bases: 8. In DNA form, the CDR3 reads TGTGCCAGCAGCCTGGGACTAGCAGGATTGGAGACCCAGTACTTC. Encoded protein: CASSLGLAGLETQYF.

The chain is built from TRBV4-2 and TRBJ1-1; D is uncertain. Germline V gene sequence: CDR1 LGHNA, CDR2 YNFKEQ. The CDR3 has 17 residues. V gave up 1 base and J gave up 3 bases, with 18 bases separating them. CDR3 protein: CASSQGSRVRLYTEAFF. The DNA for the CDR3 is TGTGCCAGCAGCCAAGGGTCACGTGTGCGTCTGTACACTGAAGCTTTCTTT.

The CDR3 nucleotides are TGCGCCAGCAGCTCTCAGGGATTCTATAATTCACCCCTCCACTTT. This translates into CASSSQGFYNSPLHF. The V gene is TRBV5-1, the J gene TRBJ1-6; D perhaps matches TRBD1 (5 bases). CDR3 length: 15 residues. In germline, CDR1 is SGHRS, CDR2 YFSETQ. Trimming pared 3 bases from V and 3 bases from J, leaving 10 bases between.

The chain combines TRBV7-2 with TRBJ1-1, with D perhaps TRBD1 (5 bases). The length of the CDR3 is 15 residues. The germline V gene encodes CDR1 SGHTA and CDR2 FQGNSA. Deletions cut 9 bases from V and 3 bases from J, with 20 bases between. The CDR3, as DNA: TGTGCCAGTAAAAAAGAGCCCCAGGGCTACACTGAAGCTTTCTTT. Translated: CASKKEPQGYTEAFF.

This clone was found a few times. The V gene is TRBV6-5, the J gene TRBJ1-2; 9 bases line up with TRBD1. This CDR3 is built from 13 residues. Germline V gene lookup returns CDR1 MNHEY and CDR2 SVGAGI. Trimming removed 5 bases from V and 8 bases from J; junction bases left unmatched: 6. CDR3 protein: CASSTGQGHGYTF. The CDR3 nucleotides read TGTGCCAGCAGTACGGGACAGGGCCACGGCTACACCTTC.

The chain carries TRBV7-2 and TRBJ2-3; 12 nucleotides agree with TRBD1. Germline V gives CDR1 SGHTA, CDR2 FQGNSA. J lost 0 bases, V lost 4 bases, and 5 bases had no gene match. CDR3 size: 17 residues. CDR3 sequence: CASSSGQGAGSTDTQYF. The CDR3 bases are TGTGCCAGCAGCTCGGGACAGGGGGCGGGTAGCACAGATACGCAGTATTTT.

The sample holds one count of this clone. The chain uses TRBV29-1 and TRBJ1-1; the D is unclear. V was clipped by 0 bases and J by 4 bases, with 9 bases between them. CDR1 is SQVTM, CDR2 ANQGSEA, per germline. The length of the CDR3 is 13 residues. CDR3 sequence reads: CSVEDPGGTEAFF. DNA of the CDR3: TGCAGCGTTGAAGATCCCGGTGGCACTGAAGCTTTCTTT.

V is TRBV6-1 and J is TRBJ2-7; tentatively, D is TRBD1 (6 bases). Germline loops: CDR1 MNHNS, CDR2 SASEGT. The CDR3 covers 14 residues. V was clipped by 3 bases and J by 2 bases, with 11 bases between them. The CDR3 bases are TGTGCCAGCAGTGACAGGGGAATAACCTACGAGCAGTACTTC. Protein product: CASSDRGITYEQYF.

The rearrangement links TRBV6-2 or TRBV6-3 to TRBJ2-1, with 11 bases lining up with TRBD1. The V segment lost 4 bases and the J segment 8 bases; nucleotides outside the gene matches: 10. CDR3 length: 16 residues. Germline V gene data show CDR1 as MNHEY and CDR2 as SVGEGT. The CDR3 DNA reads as TGTGCCAGCAGTTTCCGGACAGGGGGCACTTTCTATGAGCAGTTCTTC. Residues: CASSFRTGGTFYEQFF.

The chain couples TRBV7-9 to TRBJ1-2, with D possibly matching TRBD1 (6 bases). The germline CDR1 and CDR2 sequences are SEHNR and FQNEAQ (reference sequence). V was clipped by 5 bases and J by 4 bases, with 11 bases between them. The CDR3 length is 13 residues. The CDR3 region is CASSPGQLYGYTF. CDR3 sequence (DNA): TGTGCCAGCAGCCCCGGACAGCTCTATGGCTACACCTTC.

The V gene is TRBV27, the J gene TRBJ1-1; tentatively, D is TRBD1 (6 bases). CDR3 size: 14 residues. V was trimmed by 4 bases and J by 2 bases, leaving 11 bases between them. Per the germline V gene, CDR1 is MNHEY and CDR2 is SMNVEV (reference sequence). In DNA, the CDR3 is TGTGCCAGCAGTTCACAGGGACCTAACACTGAAGCTTTCTTT. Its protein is CASSSQGPNTEAFF.

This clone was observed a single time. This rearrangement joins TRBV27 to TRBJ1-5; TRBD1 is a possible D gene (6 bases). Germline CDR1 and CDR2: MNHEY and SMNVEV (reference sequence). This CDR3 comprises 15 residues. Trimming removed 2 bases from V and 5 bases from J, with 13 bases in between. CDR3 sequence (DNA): TGTGCCAGCAGTTTAAAGGGGGGAGGGGATCAGCCCCAGCATTTT. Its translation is CASSLKGGGDQPQHF.

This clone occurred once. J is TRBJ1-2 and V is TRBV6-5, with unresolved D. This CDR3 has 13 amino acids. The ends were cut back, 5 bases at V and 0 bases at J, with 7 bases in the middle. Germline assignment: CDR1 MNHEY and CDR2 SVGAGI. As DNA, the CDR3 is TGTGCCAGCAGTAATCCTGCTAACTATGGCTACACCTTC. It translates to CASSNPANYGYTF.

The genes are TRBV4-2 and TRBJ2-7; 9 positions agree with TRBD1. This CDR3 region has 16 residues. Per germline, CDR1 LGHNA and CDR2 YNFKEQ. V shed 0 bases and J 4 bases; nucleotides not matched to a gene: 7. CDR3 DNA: TGTGCCAGCAGCCAAGAAAGACAGGGGGTTCGATACGAGCAGTACTTC. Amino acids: CASSQERQGVRYEQYF.